The 31 T cell receptor beta chains below all came from one sample that was sequenced in a study of early T cells in non-severe SARS-CoV-2 infection. TCRdb re-called the 5' RACE reads through MiXCR, storing one row per CDR3 protein. The sample lists some 33,000 distinct CDR3 sequences; roughly 5% were seen once. Sequencing used whole blood. The receptors were gathered from an adult who was a healthcare worker with PCR-confirmed SARS-CoV-2 infection or an uninfected control (not recorded which).

There are many counts of this clonotype. This sequence joins TRBV6-5 and TRBJ2-1; TRBD2 aligns across 10 bases. Germline V gives CDR1 MNHEY, CDR2 SVGAGI. This CDR3 has 15 residues. With 7 bases clipped from V and 1 base from J, the junction kept 4 bases outside the gene matches. The CDR3 nucleotides read TGTGCCAGCATTGGAGCGGGGGGGTCCTACAATGAGCAGTTCTTC. Protein sequence: CASIGAGGSYNEQFF.

The sample holds a few counts of this clonotype. This chain joins TRBV11-3 and TRBJ2-1; 9 nucleotides align to TRBD2. CDR3 length: 14 amino acids. The V gene's germline CDR1 is SGHNT and CDR2 YENEEA. Losses at the gene ends were 6 bases for V and 9 bases for J; bases not matched to a gene: 9. CDR3 region: CASRGGRAQGEQFF. In DNA, the CDR3 is TGTGCCAGCAGAGGCGGGAGGGCCCAAGGTGAGCAGTTCTTC.

The chain has TRBV18 and TRBJ1-1; D ambiguous. V lost 3 bases and J lost 3, with 8 bases in between. CDR3 length: 13 residues. Germline assignment: CDR1 KGHSH and CDR2 LQKENI. In nucleotides, the CDR3 is TGTGCCAGCTCACCGTCCCAGGACACTGAAGCTTTCTTT. Protein: CASSPSQDTEAFF.

In this sample, this clonotype turned up many times. V usage is TRBV2 and J usage is TRBJ2-7; no definite D call. Trimming cost V 7 bases and J 2 bases, with 9 bases left between them. Germline-derived CDR1 and CDR2 are SNHLY and FYNNEI. The CDR3 is 12 residues long. DNA for the CDR3: TGTGCCAGCACGGACGGCACCTACGAGCAGTACTTC. Protein sequence: CASTDGTYEQYF. The full variable domain, rest sourced from reference TRBV2 and TRBJ2-7, is EPEVTQTPSHQVTQMGQEVILRCVPISNHLYFYWYRQILGQKVEFLVSFYNNEISEKSEIFDDQFSVERPDGSNFTLKIRSTKLEDSAMYFCASTDGTYEQYFGPGTRLTVT.

This clonotype was seen many times. V usage is TRBV11-2 and J usage is TRBJ2-6, with D unresolved. Looked up from germline, CDR1 is SGHAT and CDR2 is FQNNGV. V was pared by 5 bases and J by 0 bases, with 11 bases between. The CDR3 extends over 16 amino acids. CDR3 nucleotide sequence: TGTGCCAGCAGCAACCATCCGATCTCTGGGGCCAACGTCCTGACTTTC. Protein product: CASSNHPISGANVLTF.

This clonotype was found many times. The gene calls are TRBV28 and TRBJ2-7; 13 bases map to TRBD2. J gave up 6 bases and V 6 bases, and 2 bases lay outside the gene matches. Germline CDR1 and CDR2: MDHEN and SYDVKM. The CDR3 runs 13 residues. The CDR3 DNA follows: TGTGCCAGCAGACTAGCGGGAGGGTCCGAGCAGTACTTC. Protein sequence: CASRLAGGSEQYF.

The sample holds a few counts of this clonotype. This rearrangement joins TRBV2 to TRBJ2-2; no reliable D call. The CDR3 is made up of 13 amino acids. Trimming removed 2 bases from V and 4 bases from J, with 5 bases in between. The germline CDR1 and CDR2 sequences are SNHLY and FYNNEI. The CDR3 coding sequence is TGTGCCAGCAGTGAATCAGGCACCGGGGAGCTGTTTTTT. Residues: CASSESGTGELFF.

This clonotype was picked up many times. The gene calls are TRBV12-3 or TRBV12-4 and TRBJ1-2, with a weak D call TRBD1 (6 bases). Trimming removed 6 bases from V and 4 bases from J, with 12 bases in between. The CDR3 runs to 13 residues. CDR3 in amino acids: CASSPTGFYGYTF. CDR3 DNA sequence: TGTGCCAGCAGCCCTACAGGGTTCTATGGCTACACCTTC.

A few counts support this clonotype. This chain connects TRBV6-6 to TRBJ2-7; D remains unclear. V was pared by 0 bases and J by 1 base, with 1 base between. Germline V gene data show CDR1 as MNHNY and CDR2 as SVGAGI (reference sequence). CDR3 length: 12 residues. CDR3 bases: TGTGCCAGCAGTTACTCTTCCTACGAGCAGTACTTC. Translated, it gives CASSYSSYEQYF.

This clonotype came up many times. The J gene is TRBJ2-7, the V gene TRBV12-2; TRBD1 is the table's D call and was not checked against the DNA. TRBV12-2 is a known pseudogene. The CDR3 runs to 15 residues. The CDR3 coding sequence is TGTGCAAGTCGCTTAGTTCCGCGCCAGGTGGACGAGCAGTACTTC. As protein: CASRLVPRQVDEQYF.

In its sample, this clonotype was seen a few times. V gene TRBV12-3 or TRBV12-4 combines with J gene TRBJ1-6; no firm D call. Trimming removed 3 bases from V and 8 bases from J, with 17 bases in between. The length of the CDR3 is 16 residues. The CDR3 DNA reads TGTGCCAGCAGTTTCGCCCCAGCGATGTTCGATTCACCCCTCCACTTT. This codes for CASSFAPAMFDSPLHF.

The chain carries TRBV5-4 and TRBJ2-3, with 12 bases identical to TRBD2. The CDR3 is 17 amino acids. The V gene's germline CDR1 is SGHNT and CDR2 YYREEE (reference sequence). The ends lost 4 bases at V and 5 bases at J; junction bases unmatched: 11. The CDR3 protein is CASSPTSLAGGLDTQYF. The CDR3 coding sequence is TGTGCCAGCAGCCCGACTTCGCTAGCGGGGGGGTTAGATACGCAGTATTTT.

This clonotype was observed at least ten times. The chain has TRBV7-2 and TRBJ1-1; no clear D. Trimming removed 2 bases at V and 3 bases at J, with 7 bases between. The CDR3 is 13 amino acids. Germline V lookup: CDR1 SGHTA, CDR2 FQGNSA. CDR3 DNA sequence: TGTGCCAGCAGCTTAATTAGGGACACTGAAGCTTTCTTT. Translation gives CASSLIRDTEAFF.

This chain links TRBV18 with TRBJ1-1, with 9 bases that match TRBD1. The CDR3 loop spans 16 amino acids. Germline V CDR1 and CDR2: KGHSH, LQKENI. The ends lost 6 bases at V and 3 bases at J; junction bases unmatched: 11. CDR3: CASSRTGGAGDTEAFF. As DNA, the CDR3 is TGTGCCAGCTCCCGAACAGGGGGCGCGGGCGACACTGAAGCTTTCTTT.

In its sample, this clonotype was seen many times. This rearrangement joins TRBV25-1 to TRBJ2-4; weak D call: TRBD1 (5 bases). Germline CDR1 reads MGHDK; CDR2 reads SYGVNS. The V end lost 0 bases, the J end lost 15 bases, and 9 bases lay between the germline ends. The CDR3 is 11 amino acids. CDR3 region: CASSEYRVWYF. The DNA of the CDR3 is TGTGCCAGCAGTGAATACAGGGTTTGGTACTTC.

This clonotype turned up a few times. The gene calls are TRBV6-6 and TRBJ2-3, with 7 bases aligning to TRBD2. Germline V gives CDR1 MNHNY, CDR2 SVGAGI (reference sequence). Trimming at V came to 6 bases and at J to 4 bases, leaving 7 bases not matched to a gene. This CDR3 has 14 residues. CDR3 sequence (DNA): TGTGCCAGCAGCTGGGGGGGGGGTTCAGATACGCAGTATTTT. It yields the protein CASSWGGGSDTQYF.

This clonotype was seen at least ten times. The gene calls are TRBV14 and TRBJ1-3, with TRBD1 identical over 8 bases. The CDR3 covers 15 residues. Germline CDR1 is SGHDN and CDR2 is FVKESK. V gave up 4 bases and J gave up 2 bases; unmatched junction bases: 4. This chain's CDR3 is CASSPDRGTGNTIYF. Here the CDR3 DNA reads TGTGCCAGCAGCCCAGACAGGGGAACTGGAAACACCATATATTTT.

The table lists this clonotype with many counts. V is TRBV5-1 and J is TRBJ2-2; D is uncertain. Trimming removed 4 bases at V and 0 bases at J, with 13 bases between. Germline loops: CDR1 SGHRS, CDR2 YFSETQ. The CDR3 covers 16 residues. The CDR3 protein is CASSPWTDANTGELFF. The CDR3 DNA reads TGCGCCAGCAGCCCGTGGACGGACGCGAACACCGGGGAGCTGTTTTTT. The full variable domain, rest sourced from reference TRBV5-1 and TRBJ2-2, is KAGVTQTPRYLIKTRGQQVTLSCSPISGHRSVSWYQQTPGQGLQFLFEYFSETQRNKGNFPGRFSGRQFSNSRSEMNVSTLELGDSALYLCASSPWTDANTGELFFGEGSRLTVL.

The chain couples TRBV20-1 to TRBJ2-7; possible D gene TRBD1, 6 bases. This CDR3 region has 14 residues. Between the trimmed V and J ends, which lost 2 bases and 2 bases, there was a span of 13 bases. The germline V gene encodes CDR1 DFQATT and CDR2 SNEGSKA (reference sequence). CDR3 protein: CSARWSGAPYEQYF. Written as DNA, the CDR3 is TGCAGTGCTAGATGGTCAGGGGCCCCCTACGAGCAGTACTTC.

There are many counts of this clonotype. This chain links TRBV6-2 or TRBV6-3 with TRBJ2-7, with a weak D call TRBD1 (6 bases). The CDR3 runs 16 residues. Germline V CDR1 and CDR2: MNHEY, SVGEGT. V lost 8 bases and J lost 4, with 24 bases in between. The CDR3 DNA follows: TGTGCCAGCTTGAGTCCGGGACACGGCGCTGTTTACGAGCAGTACTTC. Translated: CASLSPGHGAVYEQYF.

Many counts were recorded for this clonotype. The V and J genes are TRBV20-1 and TRBJ2-5, with 10 bases fitting TRBD2. Germline-derived CDR1 and CDR2 are DFQATT and SNEGSKA (reference sequence). This CDR3 spans 17 amino acids. J lost 1 base, V lost 6 bases, and 14 bases had no gene match. CDR3 coding DNA: TGCAGTGCGCCCTCCCACCTAGCGGGGGACCTCCAAGAGACCCAGTACTTC. Its protein is CSAPSHLAGDLQETQYF.

This chain connects TRBV15 to TRBJ2-5; D may be TRBD2 (6 bases). CDR3 length equals 15 residues. The germline V and J ends were trimmed by 0 bases and 5 bases, with 13 bases remaining between them. CDR1 is LNHNV, CDR2 YYDKDF, per germline (reference sequence). The CDR3 bases are TGTGCCACCAGCAGAGATCCCACTAGCCTGGAGACCCAGTACTTC. It is translated as CATSRDPTSLETQYF.

The chain recombines TRBV11-2 with TRBJ2-7; TRBD2 aligns across 8 bases. The CDR3 has 15 residues. The germline CDR1 and CDR2 sequences are SGHAT and FQNNGV. With V trimmed by 8 bases and J by 6 bases, 15 bases remained unmatched. The CDR3 loop is CASGSQVAGIGEQYF. CDR3 coding DNA: TGTGCCAGCGGCTCTCAAGTAGCGGGAATCGGCGAGCAGTACTTC.

This clonotype was picked up many times. The chain uses TRBV21-1 and TRBJ2-3; the table's D call, TRBD1, was not checked against the DNA. TRBV21-1 is a pseudogene. The length of the CDR3 is 18 residues. For the CDR3, the DNA is TGTGCCAGCAGCCCAGGGGAGCGGGGGGTCTCTAGCACAGATACGCAGTATTTT. Translating it yields CASSPGERGVSSTDTQYF.

Ten or more counts support this clonotype. The gene calls are TRBV7-2 and TRBJ2-2; D is unresolved. The V gene's germline CDR1 is SGHTA and CDR2 FQGNSA. The CDR3 is made up of 14 amino acids. Trimming removed 7 bases from V and 0 bases from J, with 9 bases in between. CDR3 loop: CASKETTNTGELFF. The CDR3 DNA reads TGTGCCAGCAAAGAGACAACGAACACCGGGGAGCTGTTTTTT.

This clonotype was seen a few times. The chain links TRBV12-3 or TRBV12-4 to TRBJ2-1, with D tentatively TRBD1 (7 bases). The CDR3 sequence is 14 residues long. With 5 bases removed from V and 6 bases from J, the gap between germline ends came to 14 bases. The CDR3 sequence is CASSPGRTGNEQFF. The CDR3 coding sequence is TGTGCCAGCAGTCCAGGGAGGACAGGCAATGAGCAGTTCTTC.

This clonotype was observed many times. CDR3 region: CASRLEMGTEAFF. For the CDR3, the DNA is TGTGCCAGCCGTCTTGAGATGGGCACTGAAGCTTTCTTT. The chain carries TRBV7-9 and TRBJ1-1; D is undetermined. Germline CDR1 is SEHNR and CDR2 is FQNEAQ (reference sequence). The CDR3 has 13 amino acids. The V end lost 8 bases, the J end lost 4 bases, and 14 bases lay between the germline ends.

There are many counts of this clonotype. J is TRBJ2-2 and V is TRBV24-1; D is undetermined. Deletions cut 12 bases from V and 3 bases from J, with 13 bases between. The CDR3 has 13 amino acids. From germline, CDR1 is KGHDR and CDR2 SFDVKD. CDR3 DNA sequence: TGTGCCGCCCAGGCTGGTGACACCGGGGAGCTGTTTTTT. Translated, it gives CAAQAGDTGELFF.

The chain carries TRBV5-1 and TRBJ2-2; 8 nucleotides agree with TRBD2. CDR3 length: 14 residues. The V gene's germline CDR1 is SGHRS and CDR2 YFSETQ. V was clipped by 4 bases and J by 7 bases; unmatched bases: 6. The CDR3 DNA is TGCGCCAGCAGCCCGGACCGGGGGGGCGGGGAGCTGTTTTTT. It translates to CASSPDRGGGELFF.

This clonotype was counted ten times or more. The rearrangement joins TRBV5-1 to TRBJ2-7, with 10 bases fitting TRBD2. The germline V gene has CDR1 SGHRS and CDR2 YFSETQ. The V gene end was trimmed by 0 bases and the J gene end by 1 base; junction bases not matched to a gene: 4. The CDR3 runs 16 residues. The CDR3 sequence is CASSLALAGASYEQYF. CDR3 bases: TGCGCCAGCAGCTTGGCCCTAGCGGGAGCTTCCTACGAGCAGTACTTC.

This clonotype appeared many times. The rearrangement links TRBV7-6 to TRBJ2-2; the D is unclear. Germline CDR1 is SGHVS and CDR2 is FNYEAQ. The length of the CDR3 is 14 residues. Trimming cost V 2 bases and J 7 bases, with 11 bases left between them. The CDR3 region is CASSLIEVGGELFF. The CDR3 DNA sequence: TGTGCCAGCAGCTTAATTGAAGTCGGCGGGGAGCTGTTTTTT. The full variable domain, rest sourced from reference TRBV7-6 and TRBJ2-2, is GAGVSQSPRYKVTKRGQDVALRCDPISGHVSLYWYRQALGQGPEFLTYFNYEAQQDKSGLPNDRFSAERPEGSISTLTIQRTEQRDSAMYRCASSLIEVGGELFFGEGSRLTVL.